These T cell receptor beta chains were read from a single sample in a study of T cell repertoires in cytomegalovirus infection. Via MiXCR, TCRdb re-called the reads, giving one row per CDR3 protein. Among approximately 750,000 distinct CDR3 sequences listed, 35% were seen once. The sequenced material came from PBMCs. The receptors derive from a human donor in good health (CMV status not recorded). Some clones in this sample may be carry-over from other donors' samples. Each CDR3 is given with its conserved first and last residue. The order of the fields is V gene, D gene, clone size, J gene, CDR3 DNA, CDR3 protein. The D gene is left open where the match is weak. Clone size is given for some rows only: seen once, a few or many times, or a class if the clone is expanded.

V gene: TRBV29-1; D gene: NA; clone size: once; J gene: TRBJ2-2; CDR3 DNA: TGCAGCGTTGAGACAGGGAACACCGGGGAGCTGTTTTTT; CDR3 protein: CSVETGNTGELFF
V gene: TRBV6-8; D gene: TRBD2; clone size: NA; J gene: TRBJ2-2; CDR3 DNA: TGTGCCAGCACCAAAGCGGGGTTCGCGAACACCGGGGAGCTGTTTTTT; CDR3 protein: CASTKAGFANTGELFF
V gene: TRBV5-1; D gene: NA; clone size: few; J gene: TRBJ1-1; CDR3 DNA: TGCGCCAGCAGCTTGGAATCCGGGGGAGGGGCTGAAGCTTTCTTT; CDR3 protein: CASSLESGGGAEAFF
V gene: TRBV19; D gene: NA; clone size: NA; J gene: TRBJ1-1; CDR3 DNA: TGTGCCAGTAGTATCGTAGGCACAGGGCGGACTGAAGCTTTCTTT; CDR3 protein: CASSIVGTGRTEAFF
V gene: TRBV28; D gene: NA; clone size: NA; J gene: TRBJ1-4; CDR3 DNA: TGTGCCAGCAGTGGGGGAAGGGAAGGTGAAAAACTGTTTTTT; CDR3 protein: CASSGGREGEKLFF
V gene: TRBV19; D gene: NA; clone size: few; J gene: TRBJ1-5; CDR3 DNA: TGTGCCAGTAGTATGACGGGGGCCCGAGATCAGCCCCAGCATTTT; CDR3 protein: CASSMTGARDQPQHF
V gene: TRBV12-3/TRBV12-4; D gene: NA; clone size: NA; J gene: TRBJ1-4; CDR3 DNA: TGTGCCAGCAGCACAACCCGGTGGGCAACTAATGAAAAACTGTTTTTT; CDR3 protein: CASSTTRWATNEKLFF
V gene: TRBV7-9; D gene: NA; clone size: few; J gene: TRBJ2-2; CDR3 DNA: TGTGCCAGCAGCTCGAGACCAGGGTGGGGCACCGGGGAGCTGTTTTTT; CDR3 protein: CASSSRPGWGTGELFF
V gene: TRBV29-1; D gene: TRBD1; clone size: NA; J gene: TRBJ1-6; CDR3 DNA: TGCAGCGTGGGCTCGGACAGGGACAGGACCCTCCACTTT; CDR3 protein: CSVGSDRDRTLHF
V gene: TRBV6-5; D gene: NA; clone size: NA; J gene: TRBJ1-2; CDR3 DNA: TGTGCCAGCAGCCAGCCCCGGGCGGGGCTACCCTATGGCTACACCTTC; CDR3 protein: CASSQPRAGLPYGYTF
V gene: TRBV12-3/TRBV12-4; D gene: NA; clone size: many; J gene: TRBJ1-1; CDR3 DNA: TGTGCCAGCAGCCTTACAGGGACTAGCACTGAAGCTTTCTTT; CDR3 protein: CASSLTGTSTEAFF
V gene: TRBV4-1; D gene: NA; clone size: NA; J gene: TRBJ1-5; CDR3 DNA: TGCGCCAGCAGCCAGATCGCCGGGACAAATAGCAATCAGCCCCAGCATTTT; CDR3 protein: CASSQIAGTNSNQPQHF
V gene: TRBV7-2; D gene: NA; clone size: many; J gene: TRBJ2-3; CDR3 DNA: TGTGCCAGCAGCTTAGCAACTACAGATACGCAGTATTTT; CDR3 protein: CASSLATTDTQYF
V gene: TRBV4-2; D gene: NA; clone size: NA; J gene: TRBJ1-5; CDR3 DNA: TGTGCCAGCAGCCAATATGCAGAGAGAAATCAGCCCCAGCATTTT; CDR3 protein: CASSQYAERNQPQHF
V gene: TRBV6-2/TRBV6-3; D gene: NA; clone size: many; J gene: TRBJ2-3; CDR3 DNA: TGTGCCAGCAGTTACTCGATTGTCTTAGGAGTTAGCACAGATACGCAGTATTTT; CDR3 protein: CASSYSIVLGVSTDTQYF
V gene: TRBV15; D gene: NA; clone size: NA; J gene: TRBJ1-3; CDR3 DNA: TGTGCCACCAGCAAACAAACGGGCGTCTCTGGAAACACCATATATTTT; CDR3 protein: CATSKQTGVSGNTIYF
V gene: TRBV19; D gene: NA; clone size: few; J gene: TRBJ2-1; CDR3 DNA: TGTGCCAGTAGTAAACCCCCCGGCCTCCCCCGGGGCAATGAGCAGTTCTTC; CDR3 protein: CASSKPPGLPRGNEQFF
V gene: TRBV28; D gene: NA; clone size: NA; J gene: TRBJ2-1; CDR3 DNA: TGTGCCAGCAGTCAGCACCGCGAGCAGTTCTTC; CDR3 protein: CASSQHREQFF
V gene: TRBV7-2; D gene: NA; clone size: many; J gene: TRBJ2-5; CDR3 DNA: TGTGCCAGCAGCTTCCTGAGGGGCAGGCGGCCCGCAGAAGAGACCCAGTACTTC; CDR3 protein: CASSFLRGRRPAEETQYF
V gene: TRBV12-3/TRBV12-4; D gene: NA; clone size: NA; J gene: TRBJ1-2; CDR3 DNA: TGTGCCAGCAGTTTTGCAGTTCGTATGGGCTACACCTTC; CDR3 protein: CASSFAVRMGYTF
V gene: TRBV5-1; D gene: NA; clone size: NA; J gene: TRBJ1-1; CDR3 DNA: TGCGCCAGCAGCTCCGTAGGGAACACTGAAGCTTTCTTT; CDR3 protein: CASSSVGNTEAFF
V gene: TRBV6-1; D gene: TRBD2; clone size: NA; J gene: TRBJ2-1; CDR3 DNA: TGTGCCAGCATAGCCAGCGGGGGGCTCTACAATGAGCAGTTCTTC; CDR3 protein: CASIASGGLYNEQFF
V gene: TRBV4-1; D gene: TRBD1; clone size: few; J gene: TRBJ1-1; CDR3 DNA: TGCGCCAGCAGCCAGCCCACAGGGGGGGTGAACACTGAAGCTTTCTTT; CDR3 protein: CASSQPTGGVNTEAFF
V gene: TRBV7-3; D gene: NA; clone size: NA; J gene: TRBJ2-5; CDR3 DNA: TGTGCCAGCAGCTTTGCGCGTCTGAGGGAACCTCAAGAGACCCAGTACTTC; CDR3 protein: CASSFARLREPQETQYF
V gene: TRBV18; D gene: TRBD2; clone size: NA; J gene: TRBJ2-1; CDR3 DNA: TGTGCCAGCTCCTCGGGACTAGCCATTGAGCAGTTCTTC; CDR3 protein: CASSSGLAIEQFF
V gene: TRBV28; D gene: NA; clone size: NA; J gene: TRBJ2-1; CDR3 DNA: TGTGCCAGCTGGGGACCTCAGGGGCCCTCGGTGAATGAGCAGTTCTTC; CDR3 protein: CASWGPQGPSVNEQFF
V gene: TRBV28; D gene: NA; clone size: NA; J gene: TRBJ1-1; CDR3 DNA: TGTGCCAGCAGTTTATACCGAAAGGGGGTCCCAAACACTGAAGATTTCTTT; CDR3 protein: CASSLYRKGVPNTEDFF
V gene: TRBV7-2; D gene: TRBD2; clone size: NA; J gene: TRBJ2-1; CDR3 DNA: TGTGCCAGCAGCTTCCCTTCCGGACTAGTCTCCTACAATGAGCAGTTCTTC; CDR3 protein: CASSFPSGLVSYNEQFF
V gene: TRBV6-2/TRBV6-3; D gene: NA; clone size: NA; J gene: TRBJ2-7; CDR3 DNA: TGTGCCAGCAACGTTCAAAGGAGTTCTCCAAACTCCCCAACCTACGAGCAGTACTTC; CDR3 protein: CASNVQRSSPNSPTYEQYF
V gene: TRBV7-2; D gene: NA; clone size: many; J gene: TRBJ1-3; CDR3 DNA: TGTGCCAGCAGTTTCCAGGTTCCCTCTGGAAACACCATATATTTT; CDR3 protein: CASSFQVPSGNTIYF
V gene: TRBV7-2; D gene: TRBD1; clone size: NA; J gene: TRBJ2-4; CDR3 DNA: TGTGCCAGCGTGCTAGGAGGGGGGCAGGGGGCTCAGTACTTC; CDR3 protein: CASVLGGGQGAQYF
V gene: TRBV11-1; D gene: TRBD1; clone size: NA; J gene: TRBJ1-6; CDR3 DNA: TGTGCCAGCAGCTTCGGGACAGTGGGTTCCTATAATTCACCCCTCCCCTTT; CDR3 protein: CASSFGTVGSYNSPLPF
V gene: TRBV12-5; D gene: TRBD2; clone size: few; J gene: TRBJ2-1; CDR3 DNA: TGTGCTAGTGGTCCCGAGGTGCGGGGGTTGAATGAGCAGTTCTTC; CDR3 protein: CASGPEVRGLNEQFF
V gene: TRBV7-8; D gene: TRBD2; clone size: NA; J gene: TRBJ2-7; CDR3 DNA: TGTGCCAGCAGCCACTACCTTAGGCGGGAGGCCTACGAGCAGTCCTTC; CDR3 protein: CASSHYLRREAYEQSF
V gene: TRBV28; D gene: NA; clone size: NA; J gene: TRBJ1-5; CDR3 DNA: TGTGCCAGCACGGGAGGGGCCAGCCGCAATCAGCCCCAGCATTTT; CDR3 protein: CASTGGASRNQPQHF
V gene: TRBV10-3; D gene: NA; clone size: NA; J gene: TRBJ1-4; CDR3 DNA: TGTGCCATCAGCGGTAACTCCAATGAAAAACTGTTTTTT; CDR3 protein: CAISGNSNEKLFF
V gene: TRBV20-1; D gene: NA; clone size: few; J gene: TRBJ2-4; CDR3 DNA: TGCAGTGCTACAAGCGGGACACTAGCCAAAAACATTCAGTACTTC; CDR3 protein: CSATSGTLAKNIQYF
V gene: TRBV5-1; D gene: TRBD1; clone size: NA; J gene: TRBJ2-7; CDR3 DNA: TGCGCCAGCGTCTTGGGACAGGGGGTAACCTACGAGCAGTACTTC; CDR3 protein: CASVLGQGVTYEQYF
V gene: TRBV7-2; D gene: TRBD1; clone size: NA; J gene: TRBJ2-7; CDR3 DNA: TGTGCCAGCAGTCGGACAGGGTTAGCGGAGCAGTACTTC; CDR3 protein: CASSRTGLAEQYF
V gene: TRBV7-6; D gene: TRBD1; clone size: few; J gene: TRBJ2-5; CDR3 DNA: TGTGCCAGCAGCCGAGGGACAGGGATCGAGACCCAGTACTTC; CDR3 protein: CASSRGTGIETQYF
V gene: TRBV7-2; D gene: TRBD1; clone size: few; J gene: TRBJ1-2; CDR3 DNA: TGTGCCAGCAGCCTCGGACAGGGGATCGGGTATGGCTACACCTTC; CDR3 protein: CASSLGQGIGYGYTF
V gene: TRBV7-6; D gene: NA; clone size: few; J gene: TRBJ1-3; CDR3 DNA: TGTGCCAGCAGCCCCGGGGCCCCGTCTGGAAACACCATATATTTT; CDR3 protein: CASSPGAPSGNTIYF
V gene: TRBV19; D gene: NA; clone size: NA; J gene: TRBJ2-1; CDR3 DNA: TGTGCCAGTAGTCCCCCCGGTCCTACCTACAATGAGCAGTTCTTC; CDR3 protein: CASSPPGPTYNEQFF
V gene: TRBV6-5; D gene: TRBD1; clone size: NA; J gene: TRBJ1-1; CDR3 DNA: TGTGCCAGCAGTACCAGGACAGGGAAGAACACTGAAGCTTTCTTT; CDR3 protein: CASSTRTGKNTEAFF
V gene: TRBV10-2; D gene: TRBD1; clone size: few; J gene: TRBJ2-7; CDR3 DNA: TGCGCCAGCAGTGAGATGGGAAGGGGGCGATCTTACGAGCAGTACTTC; CDR3 protein: CASSEMGRGRSYEQYF
V gene: TRBV28; D gene: NA; clone size: NA; J gene: TRBJ1-1; CDR3 DNA: TGTGCCAGCAGTTCGGTTCGAGCTTTCTTT; CDR3 protein: CASSSVRAFF
V gene: TRBV27; D gene: TRBD2; clone size: NA; J gene: TRBJ2-7; CDR3 DNA: TGTGCCAGCGGTAGCGGGGGGGCCCGGGAGCAGTACTTC; CDR3 protein: CASGSGGAREQYF
V gene: TRBV4-1; D gene: TRBD1; clone size: few; J gene: TRBJ1-4; CDR3 DNA: TGCGCCAGCAGCCAATCCACAGGGGTGAATCATGAAAAACTGTTTTTT; CDR3 protein: CASSQSTGVNHEKLFF
V gene: TRBV7-9; D gene: NA; clone size: once; J gene: TRBJ2-4; CDR3 DNA: TGTGCCAGCAGCTTAGGGGTCGACAAAAACATTCAGTACTTC; CDR3 protein: CASSLGVDKNIQYF
V gene: TRBV6-2/TRBV6-3; D gene: TRBD1; clone size: NA; J gene: TRBJ1-1; CDR3 DNA: TGTGCCAGCGATGCGCTGGACAGGAGGAACACTGAAGCTTTCTTT; CDR3 protein: CASDALDRRNTEAFF
V gene: TRBV7-2; D gene: NA; clone size: many; J gene: TRBJ1-5; CDR3 DNA: TGTGCCAGCAGCTTAGAACGGGGGGCGGCCCAGCATTTT; CDR3 protein: CASSLERGAAQHF
V gene: TRBV18; D gene: TRBD2; clone size: NA; J gene: TRBJ2-3; CDR3 DNA: TGTGCCAGCTCACTGGACCTAGCGGGAGAGGGAACAGATACGCAGTATTTT; CDR3 protein: CASSLDLAGEGTDTQYF
V gene: TRBV7-2; D gene: NA; clone size: many; J gene: TRBJ1-4; CDR3 DNA: TGTGCCAGCAGCAGCCACCCTAATGAAAAACTGTTTTTT; CDR3 protein: CASSSHPNEKLFF
V gene: TRBV6-5; D gene: TRBD1; clone size: many; J gene: TRBJ1-1; CDR3 DNA: TGTGCCAGCAGTTTGGACAGGTGGAACACTGAAGCTTTCTTT; CDR3 protein: CASSLDRWNTEAFF